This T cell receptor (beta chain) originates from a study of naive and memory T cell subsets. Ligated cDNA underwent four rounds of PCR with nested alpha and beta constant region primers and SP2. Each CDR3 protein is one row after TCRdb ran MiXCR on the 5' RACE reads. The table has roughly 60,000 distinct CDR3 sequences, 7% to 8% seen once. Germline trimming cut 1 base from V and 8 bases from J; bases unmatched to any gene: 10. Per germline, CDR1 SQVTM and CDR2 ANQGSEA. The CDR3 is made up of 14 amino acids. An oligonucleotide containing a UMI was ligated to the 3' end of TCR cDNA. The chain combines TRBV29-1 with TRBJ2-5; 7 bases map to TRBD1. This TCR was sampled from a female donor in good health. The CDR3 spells CSVEAGTVGTTQYF. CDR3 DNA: TGCAGCGTTGAAGCCGGGACAGTGGGAACAACCCAGTACTTC. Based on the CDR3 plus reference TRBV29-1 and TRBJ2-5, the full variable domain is SAVISQKPSRDICQRGTSLTIQCQVDSQVTMMFWYRQQPGQSLTLIATANQGSEATYESGFVIDKFPISRPNLTFSTLTVSNMSPEDSSIYLCSVEAGTVGTTQYFGPGTRLLVL.